These 29 T cell receptor beta chains were sequenced from one sample in a study of metastatic and nonmetastatic thyroid tumors. Thyroid surgery took place with no prior treatment in any patient. With MiXCR, TCRdb called clones anew from the PCR reads. The sample carries some 19,000 clones, about 20% recorded once. The sequenced sample consisted of blood. The receptor set was obtained from a female donor with papillary thyroid cancer or a benign thyroid nodule (not recorded which). Some clones in this sample may be carry-over from other donors' samples.

Judged by abundance, this clone is large. The chain has TRBV28 and TRBJ2-7, with TRBD2 matching 12 bases. Trimming at V came to 5 bases and at J to 6 bases, leaving 5 bases not matched to a gene. The CDR3 has 14 amino acids. Germline V CDR1 and CDR2: MDHEN, SYDVKM. The CDR3 loop is CASSLTSGRLEQYF. DNA of the CDR3: TGTGCCAGCAGTCTGACTAGCGGGAGACTCGAGCAGTACTTC.

Only one count was recorded for this clone. The chain employs TRBV5-5 and TRBJ2-7, with a possible D match to TRBD1 (5 bases). Per the germline V gene, CDR1 is SGHKS and CDR2 is YYEKEE (reference sequence). Trimming removed 0 bases at V and 5 bases at J, with 12 bases between. The CDR3 has 14 residues. As DNA, the CDR3 is TGTGCCAGCAGCTTGGCTCCAGGGTCGGACGAGCAGTACTTC. It encodes CASSLAPGSDEQYF. Using reference TRBV5-5 and TRBJ2-7 for the parts outside the CDR3, the full variable domain is DAGVTQSPTHLIKTRGQQVTLRCSPISGHKSVSWYQQVLGQGPQFIFQYYEKEERGRGNFPDRFSARQFPNYSSELNVNALLLGDSALYLCASSLAPGSDEQYFGPGTRLTVT.

This clone occurred many times. The chain joins TRBV7-8 to TRBJ2-1, with TRBD1 identical over 9 bases. Looked up from germline, CDR1 is SGHVS and CDR2 is FQNEAQ. CDR3 size: 16 residues. Losses at the gene ends were 4 bases for V and 4 bases for J; bases not matched to a gene: 8. This chain's CDR3 is CASSSPGQGSYNEQFF. The CDR3 nucleotides read TGTGCCAGCAGCTCACCGGGACAGGGTTCGTACAATGAGCAGTTCTTC.

The CDR3 region is CSARDRSGLAETQYF. CDR3 sequence (DNA): TGCAGTGCTAGAGATCGGTCTGGACTAGCGGAGACCCAGTACTTC. The chain employs TRBV20-1 and TRBJ2-5; 9 bases line up with TRBD2. Looked up from germline, CDR1 is DFQATT and CDR2 is SNEGSKA (reference sequence). CDR3 length: 15 amino acids. J lost 5 bases, V lost 0 bases, and 7 bases had no gene match.

This clone has at least ten counts. The chain joins TRBV20-1 to TRBJ2-2; TRBD1 aligns across 9 bases. Trimming took 3 bases from V and 6 from J; bases not matched to a gene: 2. The CDR3 is 13 residues long. Germline V gene lookup returns CDR1 DFQATT and CDR2 SNEGSKA (reference sequence). Here the CDR3 reads CSARRQGAGELFF. In DNA form, the CDR3 reads TGCAGTGCTAGGCGACAGGGGGCCGGGGAGCTGTTTTTT.

This clone was observed a few times. V usage is TRBV12-3 or TRBV12-4 and J usage is TRBJ2-3; D unclear. Trimming removed 3 bases at V and 1 base at J, with 14 bases between. The CDR3 extends over 16 amino acids. As DNA, the CDR3 is TGTGCCAGCAGTTTGAGGACCCGGGTTCGCACAGATACGCAGTATTTT. Amino acids: CASSLRTRVRTDTQYF.

This clone is termed medium-sized. The genes are TRBV6-1 and TRBJ2-1; the D gene is possibly TRBD2 (6 bases). The CDR3 contains 16 residues. V lost 4 bases, J lost 4 bases, and 17 bases lay in between. Germline values: CDR1 MNHNS, CDR2 SASEGT. The DNA of the CDR3 is TGTGCCAGCAGTGCGGAGTTGGGGGGATTTTACAATGAGCAGTTCTTC. Translated, it gives CASSAELGGFYNEQFF.

This clone was seen many times. The chain uses TRBV9 and TRBJ2-1; D is unclear. The CDR3 totals 15 residues. Germline loops: CDR1 SGDLS, CDR2 YYNGEE. V was trimmed by 4 bases and J by 8 bases, leaving 19 bases between them. The DNA of the CDR3 is TGTGCCAGCAGCCCGTTTGAAGGCCCCGGGTATGAGCAGTTCTTC. This translates into CASSPFEGPGYEQFF.

This chain links TRBV7-9 with TRBJ2-7; D might be TRBD2 (6 bases). This CDR3 has 13 amino acids. Germline CDR1 is SEHNR and CDR2 is FQNEAQ (reference sequence). Trimming shortened V by 5 bases and J by 7 bases, and 15 bases separated the two germline ends. CDR3 amino acids: CASSQGLVWEQYF. The CDR3 DNA follows: TGTGCCAGCAGCCAGGGACTTGTGTGGGAGCAGTACTTC.

Many counts were recorded for this clone. The chain links TRBV20-1 to TRBJ2-1; unclear D gene. Germline loops: CDR1 DFQATT, CDR2 SNEGSKA (reference sequence). CDR3 length: 13 residues. V shed 0 bases and J shed 6 bases, with 9 bases lying between them. This CDR3 is CSARESTGNEQFF. The CDR3 DNA reads as TGCAGTGCTAGAGAAAGTACGGGCAATGAGCAGTTCTTC.

This chain connects TRBV20-1 to TRBJ2-3; TRBD2 matches at 7 bases. The CDR3 runs to 16 residues. Losses at the gene ends were 1 base for V and 1 base for J; bases not matched to a gene: 8. Germline-derived CDR1 and CDR2 are DFQATT and SNEGSKA (reference sequence). The CDR3 sequence: CSARGAWGGGTDTQYF. CDR3 nucleotide sequence: TGCAGTGCTAGAGGGGCGTGGGGGGGTGGCACAGATACGCAGTATTTT.

This clone was observed many times. The genes are TRBV7-6 and TRBJ2-5; 11 bases match TRBD2. The V and J ends lost 2 bases and 1 base, in that order; junction bases with no gene match: 6. The CDR3 runs to 17 residues. The germline V gene has CDR1 SGHVS and CDR2 FNYEAQ. The CDR3 is CASSLRLAGGFQETQYF. The CDR3 DNA reads as TGTGCCAGCAGCTTAAGGCTAGCGGGGGGATTCCAAGAGACCCAGTACTTC.

A word on this clone: This may be a read error: a much more frequent sequence differs by one nucleotide. The rearrangement uses TRBV20-1 and TRBJ1-5; D remains ambiguous. This CDR3 region has 14 residues. CDR1 and CDR2 from the germline V gene are DFQATT and SNEGSKA (reference sequence). The CDR3 protein is CGARDNSPFQPQRF. The DNA for the CDR3 is TGCGGTGCTAGAGATAATTCTCCTTTTCAGCCCCAGCGTTTT.

On this clone itself: The junction does not match germline at one end; this may be a read error. J is TRBJ2-7 and V is TRBV20-1, with D possibly being TRBD1 (6 bases). The CDR3 covers 16 residues. From germline, CDR1 is DFQATT and CDR2 SNEGSKA (reference sequence). The CDR3 loop reads CSASYYRTVGGYDQYF. CDR3 in DNA: TGCAGTGCTAGTTACTACCGGACAGTGGGCGGCTACGATCAGTACTTC.

Ten or more counts support this clone. One junction end disagrees with the germline gene, perhaps due to a read error. The rearrangement links TRBV5-1 to TRBJ1-2; D ambiguous. Germline V gene lookup returns CDR1 SGHRS and CDR2 YFSETQ. The CDR3 runs 13 residues. CDR3 amino acids: CASSLAVGGLVGF. For the CDR3, the DNA is TGCGCCAGCAGCTTGGCCGTCGGAGGGCTCGTAGGCTTC.

This clone appeared many times. The chain uses TRBV5-4 and TRBJ1-1, with 8 bases matching TRBD1. This CDR3 comprises 16 residues. V was pared by 3 bases and J by 6 bases, with 13 bases of the junction left unmatched. Looked up from germline, CDR1 is SGHNT and CDR2 is YYREEE (reference sequence). The CDR3 is CASSSGTRGRRAEAFF. The DNA for the CDR3 is TGTGCCAGCAGCTCTGGTACCAGGGGGCGAAGGGCTGAAGCTTTCTTT.

This clone was found many times. The rearrangement joins TRBV7-3 to TRBJ1-1, with a tentative D call TRBD1 (5 bases). Germline V gene lookup returns CDR1 SGHTA and CDR2 FQGTGA. This CDR3 contains 16 residues. V dropped 2 bases and J dropped 1 base, with 14 bases sitting between them. The CDR3 region has the DNA TGTGCCAGCAGCTTACGAGACAGAACAACGAACACTGAAGCTTTCTTT. Translating gives CASSLRDRTTNTEAFF.

This clone was seen at least ten times. V is TRBV15 and J is TRBJ2-5; 11 bases match TRBD2. The V and J ends lost 3 bases and 5 bases, in that order; junction bases with no gene match: 8. Germline CDR1 and CDR2: LNHNV and YYDKDF (reference sequence). CDR3 length: 16 amino acids. The CDR3 region is CATSRRSGGAGETQYF. The CDR3 DNA follows: TGTGCCACCAGCAGGCGTAGCGGGGGGGCCGGTGAGACCCAGTACTTC.

This clone was observed at least ten times. The chain joins TRBV18 to TRBJ2-5; D may be TRBD1 or TRBD2 (6 bases each). CDR3 length equals 15 residues. Between the trimmed V and J ends, which lost 3 bases and 5 bases, there was a span of 16 bases. Germline-derived CDR1 and CDR2 are KGHSH and LQKENI. CDR3 region: CASSPGGGTRETQYF. DNA of the CDR3: TGTGCCAGCTCACCGGGTGGCGGGACAAGGGAGACCCAGTACTTC.

This clone has a count of ten or more. The chain combines TRBV20-1 with TRBJ2-5, with a weak D call TRBD1 (5 bases). The CDR3 is 16 residues long. V was cut by 0 bases and J by 2 bases, with 16 bases left in between. Germline lookup yields CDR1 DFQATT and CDR2 SNEGSKA (reference sequence). The CDR3 region is CSARDFSGNRQETQYF. CDR3 nucleotides: TGCAGTGCTAGAGATTTTTCGGGCAACAGGCAAGAGACCCAGTACTTC.

This clone was recorded at least ten times. J is TRBJ2-6 and V is TRBV4-1; no firm D call. There are 15 residues in the CDR3. Trimming took 0 bases from V and 0 from J, leaving 3 bases between them. CDR1 is MGHRA, CDR2 YSYEKL, per germline. CDR3 amino acids: CASSQDPSGANVLTF. CDR3 in DNA: TGCGCCAGCAGCCAAGATCCCTCTGGGGCCAACGTCCTGACTTTC.

Only one count was recorded for this clone. The rearrangement uses TRBV11-2 and TRBJ2-2; 7 bases are a match to TRBD2. The CDR3 runs 16 residues. Germline loops: CDR1 SGHAT, CDR2 FQNNGV. The trim removed 6 bases at V and 9 bases at J, leaving 16 bases unmatched. CDR3 residues: CASRLGPAGLVWELFF. The CDR3 bases are TGTGCCAGCAGATTGGGACCAGCGGGGCTAGTCTGGGAGCTGTTTTTT.

This clone has ten or more counts. The V gene is TRBV12-3 or TRBV12-4, the J gene TRBJ2-3; a possible D gene is TRBD1 (6 bases). With 5 bases removed from V and 8 bases from J, the gap between germline ends came to 17 bases. The CDR3 is 14 amino acids. The CDR3 loop reads CASSQGGDLGTQYF. The CDR3 coding sequence is TGTGCCAGCAGTCAAGGGGGTGACTTAGGTACGCAGTATTTT.

The J gene is TRBJ2-1, the V gene TRBV19; the D gene is possibly TRBD2 (7 bases). CDR1 and CDR2 (germline): LNHDA, SQIVND (reference sequence). This CDR3 spans 16 amino acids. The ends were cut back, 1 base at V and 7 bases at J, with 17 bases in the middle. As DNA, the CDR3 is TGTGCCAGTAGTATAGGCGGGGGCATGGACATGAATGAGCAGTTCTTC. It encodes CASSIGGGMDMNEQFF.

Only a few counts were recorded for this clone. The junction departs from germline at one end; a sequencing error may be responsible. This chain uses TRBV6-2 or TRBV6-3 with TRBJ1-1; maybe TRBD1 (6 bases). The CDR3 sequence is 14 residues long. The germline CDR1 and CDR2 sequences are MNHEY and SVGEGT. CDR3 protein: CASSTARGTTGAFF. The CDR3 nucleotides read TGTGCCAGCAGTACGGCCAGGGGTACCACTGGAGCTTTCTTT.

Concerning this clone: This may arise from a read error, as a much more abundant clone is one base away. The genes are TRBV18 and TRBJ2-1; 10 bases align to TRBD1. V dropped 3 bases and J dropped 5; count of bases not matched to a gene: 7. This CDR3 spans 16 amino acids. CDR1 and CDR2 (germline): KGHSH, LQKENI. CDR3 DNA sequence: TGTGCCAGCTCACCCGGGACAGGGGCCCTAAACAATGAGCAGTTCTTC. This codes for CASSPGTGALNNEQFF.

This clone appeared many times. The chain is built from TRBV19 and TRBJ2-3; 8 positions agree with TRBD1. The trim removed 3 bases at V and 6 bases at J, leaving 8 bases unmatched. The CDR3 loop spans 15 amino acids. The germline V gene has CDR1 LNHDA and CDR2 SQIVND (reference sequence). The chain's CDR3 is CASSIQTGDGDTQYF. CDR3 in DNA: TGTGCCAGTAGTATTCAGACAGGGGACGGTGATACGCAGTATTTT.

As regards this clone: This sequence may be a read error, since a much larger clone differs from it by one base. The rearrangement links TRBV7-6 to TRBJ2-5; D gene uncertain. V lost 7 bases and J lost 9, with 12 bases in between. Germline loops: CDR1 SGHVS, CDR2 FNYEAQ. The CDR3 loop spans 11 amino acids. The CDR3 sequence: CASTPSRSQYF. The CDR3 DNA reads TGTGCCAGCACCCCGTCGAGGTCCCAGTACTTC.

A word on this clone: Just one base apart from a much larger clone, this may be a read error. This specimen includes other DNA sequences encoding the same CDR3. The rearrangement links TRBV7-8 to TRBJ1-2, with a possible D match to TRBD1 (6 bases). The CDR3 runs to 15 residues. The germline V gene encodes CDR1 SGHVS and CDR2 FQNEAQ. Written as DNA, the CDR3 is TGTGCCAGCAGCCCCCCCGGTACAGGGCGAGGTGGCCACACCTTC. Residues: CASSPPGTGRGGHTF.